The TCR beta chain under discussion was sequenced for a study of human T cells and chemical hapten exposure. This clonotype was counted many times. The germline CDR1 and CDR2 sequences are SGHTA and FQGNSA. Trimming cost V 0 bases and J 0 bases; bases outside gene matches: 2. The CDR3 is 16 amino acids. TCRdb processed the RACE reads anew with MiXCR; each CDR3 protein has one entry. The sample yields 300,000 to 400,000 distinct CDR3 sequences, roughly 6.9% seen once. Time point: patch test 1, 2 weeks after DPC sensitization. Treatment reported: therapeutic diphenylcyclopropenone sensitization with weekly scalp DPC.

The sample in question was whole blood, obtained in connection with sensitization to the hapten diphenylcyclopropenone (DPC). This TCR derives from a woman under 30 with alopecia areata. Some clones in this sample may be carry-over from other donors' samples. The rearrangement uses TRBV7-2 and TRBJ2-1, with 7 bases matching TRBD2. The CDR3 here is CASSLAGTNSYNEQFF. As DNA, the CDR3 is TGTGCCAGCAGCTTAGCCGGGACTAACTCCTACAATGAGCAGTTCTTC. Filled out from reference TRBV7-2 and TRBJ2-1, the complete variable domain reads GAGVSQSPSNKVTEKGKDVELRCDPISGHTALYWYRQSLGQGLEFLIYFQGNSAPDKSGLPSDRFSAERTGGSVSTLTIQRTQQEDSAVYLCASSLAGTNSYNEQFFGPGTRLTVL.